This T cell receptor beta chain stems from a study of shared clonotypes between healthy human individuals. Germline lookup yields CDR1 ENHRY and CDR2 SYGVKD. There are 14 residues in the CDR3. The V and J ends lost 7 bases and 5 bases respectively, with 17 bases between them. Naivety among CD8 cells was defined by CD45RO negativity and positive CCR7 selection, thereby excluding terminally differentiated effector memory CD45RA+ cells. Generated by immunoSEQ multiplex PCR, the TCRdb table keeps only in-frame clones and is missing some. The sample contains roughly 2 million clones, about 95% of which appear only once. In the case of this clone: The antigen remains unidentified.

Study results and limitations: The study generally estimated greater richness for naive than memory subsets.

The sequence came from a man between 18 and 35 years old in good health. The sequenced sample consisted of naive CD8+ T cells sorted from blood. The chain recombines TRBV10-3 with TRBJ1-1; no reliable D call. CDR3 in DNA: TGTGCCATCAACCGAACCCCCCCCGAGACTGAAGCTTTCTTT. This encodes CAINRTPPETEAFF.